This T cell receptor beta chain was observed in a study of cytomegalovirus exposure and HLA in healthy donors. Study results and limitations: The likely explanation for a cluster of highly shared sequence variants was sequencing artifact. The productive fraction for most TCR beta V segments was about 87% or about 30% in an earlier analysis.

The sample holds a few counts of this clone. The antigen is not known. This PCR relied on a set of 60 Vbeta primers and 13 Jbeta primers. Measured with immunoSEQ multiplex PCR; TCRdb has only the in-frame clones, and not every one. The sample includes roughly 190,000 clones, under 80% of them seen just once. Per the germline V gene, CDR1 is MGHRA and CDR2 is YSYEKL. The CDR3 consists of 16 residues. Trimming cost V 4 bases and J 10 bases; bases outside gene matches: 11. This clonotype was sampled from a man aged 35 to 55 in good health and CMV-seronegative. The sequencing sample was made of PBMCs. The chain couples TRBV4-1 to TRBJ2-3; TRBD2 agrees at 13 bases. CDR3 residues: CASSRASRLAGGPQYF. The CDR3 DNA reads TGCGCCAGCAGCCGAGCATCTAGACTAGCGGGGGGCCCGCAGTATTTT.